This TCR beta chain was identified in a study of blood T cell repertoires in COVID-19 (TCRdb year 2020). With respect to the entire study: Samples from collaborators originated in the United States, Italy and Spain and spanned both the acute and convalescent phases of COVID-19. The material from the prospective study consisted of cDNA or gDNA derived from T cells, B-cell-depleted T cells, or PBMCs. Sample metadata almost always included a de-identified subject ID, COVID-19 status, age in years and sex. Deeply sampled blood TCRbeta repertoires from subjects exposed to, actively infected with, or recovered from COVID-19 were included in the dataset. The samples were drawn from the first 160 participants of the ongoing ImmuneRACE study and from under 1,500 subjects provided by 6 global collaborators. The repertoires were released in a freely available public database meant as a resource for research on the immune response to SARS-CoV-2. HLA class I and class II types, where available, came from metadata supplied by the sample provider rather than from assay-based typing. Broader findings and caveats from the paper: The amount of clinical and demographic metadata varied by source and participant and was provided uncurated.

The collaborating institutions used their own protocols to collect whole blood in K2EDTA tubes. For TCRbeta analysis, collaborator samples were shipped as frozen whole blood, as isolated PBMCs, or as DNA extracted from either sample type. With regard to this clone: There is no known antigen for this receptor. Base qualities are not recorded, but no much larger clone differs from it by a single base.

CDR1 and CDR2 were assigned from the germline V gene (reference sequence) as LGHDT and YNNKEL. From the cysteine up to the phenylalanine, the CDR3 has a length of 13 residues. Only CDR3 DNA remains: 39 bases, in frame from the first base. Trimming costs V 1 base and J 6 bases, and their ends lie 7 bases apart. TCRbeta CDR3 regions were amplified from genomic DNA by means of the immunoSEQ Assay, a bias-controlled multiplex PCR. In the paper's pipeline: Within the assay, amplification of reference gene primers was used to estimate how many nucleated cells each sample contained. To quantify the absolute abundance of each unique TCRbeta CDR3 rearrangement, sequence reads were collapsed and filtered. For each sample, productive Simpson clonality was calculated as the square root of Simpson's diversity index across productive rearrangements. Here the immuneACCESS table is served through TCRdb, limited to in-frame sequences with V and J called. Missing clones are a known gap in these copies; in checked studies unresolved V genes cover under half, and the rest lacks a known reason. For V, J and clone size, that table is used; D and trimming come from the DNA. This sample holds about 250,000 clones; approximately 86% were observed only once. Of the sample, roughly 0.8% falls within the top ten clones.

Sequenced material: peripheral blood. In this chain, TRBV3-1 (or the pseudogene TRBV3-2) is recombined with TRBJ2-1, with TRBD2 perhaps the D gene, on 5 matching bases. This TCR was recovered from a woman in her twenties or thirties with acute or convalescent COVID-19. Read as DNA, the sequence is TGTGCCAGCAGCCAAGGAGAGGGCAATGAGCAGTTCTTC. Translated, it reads CASSQGEGNEQFF.